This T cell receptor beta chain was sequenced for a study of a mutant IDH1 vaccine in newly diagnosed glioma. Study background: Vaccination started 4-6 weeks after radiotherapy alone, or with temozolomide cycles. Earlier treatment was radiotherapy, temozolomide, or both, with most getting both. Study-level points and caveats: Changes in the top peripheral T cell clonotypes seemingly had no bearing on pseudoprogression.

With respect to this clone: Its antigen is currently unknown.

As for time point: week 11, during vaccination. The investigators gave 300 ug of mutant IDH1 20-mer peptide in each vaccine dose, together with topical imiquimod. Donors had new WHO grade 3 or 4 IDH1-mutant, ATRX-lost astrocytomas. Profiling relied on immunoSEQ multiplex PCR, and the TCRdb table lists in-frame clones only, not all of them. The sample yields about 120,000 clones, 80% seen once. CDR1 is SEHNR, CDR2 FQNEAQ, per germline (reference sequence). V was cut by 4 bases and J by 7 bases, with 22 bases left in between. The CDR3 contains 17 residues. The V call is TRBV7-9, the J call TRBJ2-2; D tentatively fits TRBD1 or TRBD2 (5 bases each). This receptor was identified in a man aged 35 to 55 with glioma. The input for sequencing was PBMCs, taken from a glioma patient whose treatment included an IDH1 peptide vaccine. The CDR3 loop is CASSSAARGGPIGELFF. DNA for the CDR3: TGTGCCAGCAGCTCGGCGGCGAGGGGCGGGCCGATCGGGGAGCTGTTTTTT. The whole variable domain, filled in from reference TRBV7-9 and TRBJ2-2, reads DTGVSQNPRHKITKRGQNVTFRCDPISEHNRLYWYRQTLGQGPEFLTYFQNEAQLEKSRLLSDRFSAERPKGSFSTLEIQRTEQGDSAMYLCASSSAARGGPIGELFFGEGSRLTVL.